What follows describes a single T cell receptor beta chain. Generated by immunoSEQ multiplex PCR, the TCRdb table keeps only in-frame clones and is missing some. The table shows about 14,000 clones, with about 93% occurring only once. The data were obtained in a study of monozygotic twins with cystic fibrosis. Germline V CDR1 and CDR2: SGDLS, YYNGEE. CDR3 length: 15 residues. Trimming shortened V by 2 bases and J by 2 bases, and 12 bases separated the two germline ends. The V gene is TRBV9, the J gene TRBJ2-3, with D tentatively TRBD1 (6 bases). This receptor was obtained from a girl aged 2-10 years with cystic fibrosis. The specimen was blood. The CDR3 spells CASSVRGSSTDTQYF. CDR3 DNA: TGTGCCAGCAGCGTTAGGGGGAGTTCCACAGATACGCAGTATTTT.